This TCR beta chain was recorded in a study of OX40 agonist ivuxolimab in advanced cancers. On the study more broadly: Hepatocellular carcinoma, melanoma, renal cell or head and neck cancer occurred in dose-escalation patients.

Study observations and caveats: Low normalized clonal expansion also occurred in some nonresponding patients. Compared with CD4+, CD8+ T cells on average had more expanded clones.

As to this clone: Its cognate antigen is unknown.

The repertoire was sequenced with immunoSEQ multiplex PCR; TCRdb's copy has only in-frame clones and lacks some. The table has tens of thousands of clones, approximately 90% seen once. The receptor comes from an adult with an advanced solid tumor such as melanoma, head and neck, liver or kidney cancer. This material consisted of CD4+ or CD8+ T cells sorted from blood, taken in a trial of the OX40 agonist ivuxolimab.

In DNA form, the CDR3 reads TGTGCCAGCAGCTTGCAGGGAATCGGGGAGCAGTACTTC. It specifies CASSLQGIGEQYF. V is TRBV5-6 and J is TRBJ2-7, with D perhaps TRBD1 (5 bases). The CDR3 spans 13 residues. Looked up from germline, CDR1 is SGHDT and CDR2 is YYEEEE. V shed 1 base and J shed 7 bases, with 12 bases lying between them.